This TCR beta chain was sequenced for a study of T cells in Graves' hyperthyroidism and ophthalmopathy. TCR beta CDR3 sequences were amplified from RNA transcripts. The HTBI primer set drove a first-round RT-PCR of the TCR CDR3. TCRdb redid the calling of the multiplex PCR reads with MiXCR, one entry per CDR3 protein. The profile shows approximately 400,000 distinct CDR3 sequences, 15% to 17% of them singletons. Germline V CDR1 and CDR2: MDHEN, SYDVKM. V lost 3 bases and J 1 base, leaving 15 bases between the germline ends. The CDR3 covers 16 residues. The receptor was derived from a woman aged 18-35 years with Graves' hyperthyroidism. The chain combines TRBV28 with TRBJ1-2; TRBD1 might be the D (6 bases). Material for sequencing was blood. Here the CDR3 reads CASSFPTGGYNYGYTF. CDR3 in DNA: TGTGCCAGCAGTTTCCCGACAGGCGGTTATAACTATGGCTACACCTTC.